The 23 T cell receptor beta chains below all came from one sample that was sequenced in a study. TCRdb itself ran the 5' RACE reads through MiXCR, one entry per CDR3 protein. Of about 5,700 distinct CDR3 sequences listed, around 36% are singletons. The material sequenced was naive CD4+ T cells sorted from a lymph node. Indicated subset: naive CD4+ T cells, CD4+CD45RA+CD25-. These receptors were obtained from a female donor with breast cancer.

Concerning this clonotype: It may be a read error: a sequence one base away is much more abundant. No conserved phenylalanine or tryptophan ends this CDR3, so it is likely a read error. The V and J genes are TRBV5-1 and TRBJ2-4; D unclear. Germline V lookup: CDR1 SGHRS, CDR2 YFSETQ. V lost 0 bases, J lost 3 bases, and 7 bases lay in between. The length of the CDR3 is 14 residues. The CDR3 DNA is TGCGCCAGCAGCTTGGAGGGCAGCAAAAACATTCAGTACCTC. It specifies CASSLEGSKNIQYL.

The V and J genes are TRBV12-3 or TRBV12-4 and TRBJ1-4; D might be TRBD1 (6 bases). V was shortened by 8 bases and J by 11 bases, with 21 bases between the two germline ends. This CDR3 has 14 amino acids. DNA for the CDR3: TGTGCCAGCGCCACCGGGGGCGTAGGTGAGAAACTGTTTTTT. As protein: CASATGGVGEKLFF.

The chain has TRBV2 and TRBJ2-3; 9 bases fit TRBD2. The CDR3 is made up of 15 amino acids. CDR1 is SNHLY and CDR2 is FYNNEI in the germline V gene. Trimming removed 7 bases from V and 4 bases from J; junction bases left unmatched: 9. Here the CDR3 DNA reads TGTGCCAGCACGGGGGCTAGCGGGGAAGCAGATACGCAGTATTTT. This translates into CASTGASGEADTQYF.

The chain carries TRBV5-1 and TRBJ2-1, with 8 bases aligning to TRBD2. CDR1 and CDR2 from the germline V gene are SGHRS and YFSETQ. The CDR3 consists of 15 residues. The junction had 5 bases not matched to a gene; V was cut back by 2 bases and J by 4 bases. For the CDR3, the DNA is TGCGCCAGCAGCTTAGGCCTAGCGGGTTACAATGAGCAGTTCTTC. As protein: CASSLGLAGYNEQFF.

The genes are TRBV20-1 and TRBJ1-5; a possible D gene is TRBD1 (5 bases). Germline CDR1 is DFQATT and CDR2 is SNEGSKA (reference sequence). The CDR3 runs 17 residues. Trimming shortened V by 2 bases and J by 9 bases, and 26 bases separated the two germline ends. The CDR3 loop reads CSARIVAVKGYHRPQHF. The DNA of the CDR3 is TGCAGTGCTAGAATTGTGGCAGTAAAGGGGTACCATCGGCCCCAGCATTTT.

This clonotype was counted between two and nine times. The chain recombines TRBV5-6 with TRBJ2-3; 7 bases are a match to TRBD2. J gave up 4 bases and V 2 bases, and 1 base lay outside the gene matches. CDR1 and CDR2 from the germline V gene are SGHDT and YYEEEE. CDR3 size: 13 residues. CDR3 in DNA: TGTGCCAGCAGCTTTCGGGGGGCAGATACGCAGTATTTT. Its protein is CASSFRGADTQYF.

The CDR3 nucleotides read TGTGCCAGCAGCCCCGGCGGGGGGAGGACTGAAGCTTTCTTT. Amino acids: CASSPGGGRTEAFF. The rearrangement joins TRBV7-2 to TRBJ1-1; D might be TRBD1 (5 bases). Germline values: CDR1 SGHTA, CDR2 FQGNSA. V lost 5 bases and J 5 bases, leaving 15 bases between the germline ends. This CDR3 has 14 amino acids.

This clonotype was counted a single time. Given a much more abundant clone one base away, this may be a read error. The rearrangement uses TRBV20-1 and TRBJ2-7, with D possibly being TRBD2 (5 bases). The CDR3 spans 15 residues. CDR1 and CDR2 from the germline V gene are DFQATT and SNEGSKA (reference sequence). V was pared by 1 base and J by 5 bases, with 18 bases between. CDR3 nucleotides: TGCAGTGCTAGAGGTACGGGCGGGTTCCACCACGAGCAGTACTTC. Its translation is CSARGTGGFHHEQYF.

Notes on this clonotype: Since a much larger clone is just one base distant, this may be a read error. This sequence joins TRBV5-1 and TRBJ1-2; TRBD1 agrees at 9 bases. Germline CDR1 reads SGHRS; CDR2 reads YFSETQ. This CDR3 is built from 13 residues. CDR3 DNA: TGCGCCAGCAGCGGGACAGGGTCGCGTGGCTGCACCTTC. Translation gives CASSGTGSRGCTF.

With regard to this clonotype: The CDR3 does not close with the conserved phenylalanine or tryptophan, likely indicating a read error. V is TRBV25-1 and J is TRBJ2-3; the D is unclear. There are 14 residues in the CDR3. Germline CDR1 and CDR2: MGHDK and SYGVNS. V dropped 6 bases and J dropped 6 bases, with 16 bases sitting between them. As DNA, the CDR3 is TGTGCCAGCAGGTCTAGTGTGCCGCCGGATACGCAGTATTTA. Translating gives CASRSSVPPDTQYL.

Only a few counts were recorded for this clonotype. V is TRBV7-9 and J is TRBJ2-1; TRBD2 matches at 7 bases. J was trimmed by 5 bases and V by 6 bases; bases with no gene match: 28. This CDR3 is built from 21 residues. The germline V gene encodes CDR1 SEHNR and CDR2 FQNEAQ (reference sequence). CDR3 loop: CASRPIFSGTFTGRSHNEQFF. DNA for the CDR3: TGTGCCAGCAGACCGATTTTCAGCGGGACTTTCACGGGGAGGTCACACAATGAGCAGTTCTTC.

This chain links TRBV30 with TRBJ2-1; 9 bases are a match to TRBD1. Germline CDR1 reads GTSNPN; CDR2 reads SVGIG (reference sequence). V shed 4 bases and J 7 bases; nucleotides not matched to a gene: 8. The CDR3 sequence is 14 residues long. The CDR3 sequence is CAWMGETGGNEQFF. The CDR3, as DNA: TGTGCCTGGATGGGGGAGACAGGGGGAAATGAGCAGTTCTTC.

This clonotype ranks as medium-sized. The genes are TRBV5-1 and TRBJ1-1; D call uncertain. The ends were cut back, 4 bases at V and 5 bases at J, with 15 bases in the middle. CDR3 size: 14 residues. Per germline, CDR1 SGHRS and CDR2 YFSETQ. In nucleotides, the CDR3 is TGCGCCAGCAGCCCGGGTGGGATAGGGACTGAAGCTTTCTTT. Its translation is CASSPGGIGTEAFF.

This clonotype was found a few times. The genes are TRBV25-1 and TRBJ2-3; possible D gene TRBD2, 5 bases. Trimming removed 7 bases at V and 0 bases at J, with 14 bases between. The V gene's germline CDR1 is MGHDK and CDR2 SYGVNS. The CDR3 has 15 amino acids. CDR3 bases: TGTGCCAGCACCTACCCCACGGGGAGCACAGATACGCAGTATTTT. Translation gives CASTYPTGSTDTQYF.

The chain uses TRBV7-6 and TRBJ2-1; D remains unclear. Germline V gene sequence: CDR1 SGHVS, CDR2 FNYEAQ. The CDR3 runs to 13 residues. Trimming pared 7 bases from V and 8 bases from J, leaving 15 bases between. The CDR3 loop reads CASTTSGGDEQFF. The CDR3 DNA reads TGTGCCAGCACTACATCGGGTGGTGATGAGCAGTTCTTC.

This clonotype came up a few times. The J gene is TRBJ1-3, the V gene TRBV12-3 or TRBV12-4; no clear D. This CDR3 comprises 15 residues. Trimming removed 5 bases from V and 0 bases from J, with 11 bases in between. The CDR3 region has the DNA TGTGCCAGCAGTCTTGACTTACGCTCTGGAAACACCATATATTTT. Protein sequence: CASSLDLRSGNTIYF.

In this sample, this clonotype is medium-sized. The chain recombines TRBV7-8 with TRBJ1-1, with D maybe TRBD1 (6 bases). V was pared by 6 bases and J by 0 bases, with 8 bases between. The germline V gene encodes CDR1 SGHVS and CDR2 FQNEAQ. The CDR3 sequence is 13 residues long. CDR3 coding DNA: TGTGCCAGCAGAAGGGGGGTGAACACTGAAGCTTTCTTT. This translates into CASRRGVNTEAFF.

Relative to its sample, this clonotype is medium-sized. The V call is TRBV5-1, the J call TRBJ2-5; the D gene is possibly TRBD2 (5 bases). V was trimmed by 0 bases and J by 1 base, leaving 7 bases between them. The CDR3 covers 14 residues. The germline V gene encodes CDR1 SGHRS and CDR2 YFSETQ. The CDR3, as DNA: TGCGCCAGCAGCTTGGTCAGCGGCCAAGAGACCCAGTACTTC. It codes for CASSLVSGQETQYF.

Note on this clonotype: An end of the junction does not agree with germline; a read error may underlie this. The chain is built from TRBV7-2 and TRBJ2-3, with TRBD1 matching 8 bases. This CDR3 spans 15 amino acids. From germline, CDR1 is SGHTA and CDR2 FQGNSA. DNA for the CDR3: TGTGCCAGCAGCCCTCGTGACAGGGGTTCAGATTCGCAGTATTTT. Translating it yields CASSPRDRGSDSQYF.

This clonotype was found a few times. The V and J genes are TRBV20-1 and TRBJ1-2; tentative D call: TRBD1 (5 bases). Germline V gene sequence: CDR1 DFQATT, CDR2 SNEGSKA (reference sequence). This CDR3 comprises 17 residues. The V end was cut by 6 bases, the J end by 5 bases, with 28 bases between. As DNA, the CDR3 is TGCAGTGCGAAAGTTGGGCACCAGGGTTCCGGCCTATATGGCTACACCTTC. Protein product: CSAKVGHQGSGLYGYTF.

V gene TRBV19 combines with J gene TRBJ1-4; 7 nucleotides agree with TRBD1. The CDR3 sequence is 14 residues long. The ends lost 5 bases at V and 4 bases at J; junction bases unmatched: 4. CDR1 is LNHDA and CDR2 is SQIVND in the germline V gene (reference sequence). In nucleotides, the CDR3 is TGTGCCAGTAGTGAACAGGGGAATAATGAAAAACTGTTTTTT. Amino acids: CASSEQGNNEKLFF. The full variable domain, with the rest looked up from reference TRBV19 and TRBJ1-4, is DGGITQSPKYLFRKEGQNVTLSCEQNLNHDAMYWYRQDPGQGLRLIYYSQIVNDFQKGDIAEGYSVSREKKESFPLTVTSAQKNPTAFYLCASSEQGNNEKLFFGSGTQLSVL.

By sample share, this clonotype is medium-sized. The chain couples TRBV29-1 to TRBJ1-1; 8 nucleotides match TRBD1. The CDR3 has 15 amino acids. With V trimmed by 7 bases and J by 1 base, 11 bases remained unmatched. CDR1 is SQVTM, CDR2 ANQGSEA, per germline. Here the CDR3 DNA reads TGCAGCGGCCAGGACAGGGCGATCGGGAACACTGAAGCTTTCTTT. Its protein is CSGQDRAIGNTEAFF.

V gene TRBV7-9 combines with J gene TRBJ2-1; D unclear. The CDR3 is 17 amino acids. V gave up 2 bases and J gave up 4 bases, with 18 bases separating them. The germline CDR1 and CDR2 sequences are SEHNR and FQNEAQ (reference sequence). CDR3 DNA: TGTGCCAGCAGCTTAAGGTCCGCTAGGGAAACTTACAATGAGCAGTTCTTC. It is translated as CASSLRSARETYNEQFF.